The clone carrying this TCR beta chain was seen just once. This table comes from immunoSEQ multiplex PCR, and its TCRdb copy is limited to in-frame clones, with some not included. Of over 2 million clones detected, about 95% appear once; the ten largest clones hold 0.13%. The data belong to a study of shared clonotypes between healthy human individuals. V gave up 0 bases and J gave up 10 bases; unmatched junction bases: 3. This CDR3 has 14 amino acids. Germline V gene data show CDR1 as SGHTA and CDR2 as FQGNSA. The rearrangement joins TRBV7-2 to TRBJ2-2; 9 nucleotides line up with TRBD2. Sequencing was performed on naive CD4+ T cells sorted from blood. This sample's subset: CD45RA+ positively selected. The TCR was taken from a man aged 18 to 29 in good health. CDR3 region: CASSLASGGSELFF. In DNA form, the CDR3 reads TGTGCCAGCAGCTTAGCTAGCGGGGGCTCGGAGCTGTTTTTT.